Below, 12 T cell receptor beta chains from the same sample are listed, as sequenced in a study of Ad26.COV2.S vaccination and SARS-CoV-2 variants. The treatment here: roughly 19 received Ad26.COV2.S at low or high dose, single or two shots; about 5 received placebo; per-sample allocation not given. Collection of the samples took place on day 63 after the first injection of vaccine or placebo. Only in-frame clones appear in the TCRdb table, and some are missing; sequencing was by immunoSEQ multiplex PCR. Seen here are about 350,000 clones, around 83% observed once, and the top ten hold less than 4%. The specimen comprised peripheral blood, sampled in a trial of Ad26.COV2.S vaccine versus placebo. These receptors were obtained from a person between 18 and 65 years old who received the Ad26.COV2.S COVID-19 vaccine or a placebo.

The J gene is TRBJ2-1, the V gene TRBV7-2; 12 bases align to TRBD2. This CDR3 is 16 amino acids long. With 5 bases clipped from V and 6 bases from J, the junction kept 8 bases outside the gene matches. Germline V gene sequence: CDR1 SGHTA, CDR2 FQGNSA. This CDR3 reads CASSTMLAGGFNEQFF. DNA of the CDR3: TGTGCCAGCAGCACAATGCTAGCGGGAGGGTTCAATGAGCAGTTCTTC.

In its sample, this clone was seen once. The V call is TRBV28, the J call TRBJ2-1, with D tentatively TRBD2 (5 bases). V was clipped by 2 bases and J by 6 bases, with 11 bases between them. CDR1 is MDHEN and CDR2 is SYDVKM in the germline V gene. This CDR3 is 14 amino acids long. The CDR3 DNA reads as TGTGCCAGCAGTTTAGGAGGCGCCCGCAATGAGCAGTTCTTC. This codes for CASSLGGARNEQFF.

V and J are TRBV5-1 and TRBJ2-1, with 8 positions matching TRBD2. Germline V gene data show CDR1 as SGHRS and CDR2 as YFSETQ. The junction had 8 bases not matched to a gene; V was cut back by 3 bases and J by 3 bases. The CDR3 spans 16 residues. The CDR3 region has the DNA TGCGCCAGCAGCTCATCGAGCGGGGGTTACTACAATGAGCAGTTCTTC. Its translation is CASSSSSGGYYNEQFF.

The chain employs TRBV6-1 and TRBJ2-2; no reliable D call. Germline V gene lookup returns CDR1 MNHNS and CDR2 SASEGT. V was cut by 2 bases and J by 4 bases, with 5 bases left in between. There are 13 residues in the CDR3. The CDR3 loop is CASSEQVTGELFF. The CDR3 DNA sequence: TGTGCCAGCAGTGAACAGGTCACCGGGGAGCTGTTTTTT.

V and J are TRBV5-4 and TRBJ2-1; tentative D call: TRBD1 (6 bases). The V end was cut by 4 bases, the J end by 8 bases, with 13 bases between. This CDR3 region has 13 residues. CDR1 is SGHNT and CDR2 is YYREEE in the germline V gene (reference sequence). CDR3 region: CASSIPGDDEQFF. The CDR3 DNA reads TGTGCCAGCAGCATTCCAGGGGATGATGAGCAGTTCTTC.

The chain joins TRBV10-3 to TRBJ2-2; 10 nucleotides agree with TRBD1. This CDR3 has 13 residues. Germline CDR1 ENHRY, CDR2 SYGVKD. Germline trimming cut 6 bases from V and 7 bases from J; bases unmatched to any gene: 2. CDR3 residues: CAISDRGLGELFF. The CDR3 nucleotides read TGTGCCATCAGCGACAGGGGGCTCGGGGAGCTGTTTTTT.

The chain recombines TRBV27 with TRBJ1-2; TRBD1 agrees at 9 bases. Germline values: CDR1 MNHEY, CDR2 SMNVEV (reference sequence). The CDR3 runs to 17 residues. V dropped 5 bases and J dropped 4; count of bases not matched to a gene: 14. The CDR3 is CASSPPGQGMKAYGYTF. The CDR3 bases are TGTGCCAGCAGTCCGCCCGGACAGGGGATGAAGGCCTATGGCTACACCTTC.

This clone was picked up a small number of times. CDR3 coding DNA: TGTGCCAGCTCACCAGGGACAGGAAGTTATGGCTACACCTTC. Protein product: CASSPGTGSYGYTF. V and J are TRBV18 and TRBJ1-2; 8 nucleotides match TRBD1. The CDR3 covers 14 residues. CDR1 and CDR2 from the germline V gene are KGHSH and LQKENI. Trimming cost V 2 bases and J 5 bases; bases outside gene matches: 4.

This clone has just a few counts. The V gene is TRBV7-2, the J gene TRBJ1-1; D ambiguous. The germline gives CDR1 SGHTA, CDR2 FQGNSA. The CDR3 is 12 residues long. The V and J ends lost 2 bases and 11 bases respectively, with 12 bases between them. CDR3 protein: CASSLMKATAFF. CDR3 sequence (DNA): TGTGCCAGCAGCTTAATGAAGGCGACGGCTTTCTTT.

The sample holds a few counts of this clone. V is TRBV5-1 and J is TRBJ2-3, with 7 positions matching TRBD1. Germline trimming cut 4 bases from V and 5 bases from J; bases unmatched to any gene: 10. The germline gives CDR1 SGHRS, CDR2 YFSETQ. The CDR3 extends over 15 amino acids. The CDR3 is CASSLTGFDGDTQYF. CDR3 nucleotides: TGCGCCAGCAGCCTGACAGGGTTCGACGGAGATACGCAGTATTTT.

The J gene is TRBJ2-1, the V gene TRBV4-3; no firm D call. This CDR3 region has 16 residues. Trimming pared 0 bases from V and 0 bases from J, leaving 9 bases between. Germline CDR1 LGHNA, CDR2 YSLEER. The CDR3, as DNA: TGCGCCAGCAGCCAAGATAGGGCTGACTCCTACAATGAGCAGTTCTTC. It translates to CASSQDRADSYNEQFF.

The rearrangement joins TRBV5-1 to TRBJ2-3; D unresolved. The V end lost 0 bases, the J end lost 4 bases, and 6 bases lay between the germline ends. The CDR3 has 13 amino acids. The germline CDR1 and CDR2 sequences are SGHRS and YFSETQ. CDR3 bases: TGCGCCAGCAGCTTGGTGCCGTCAGATACGCAGTATTTT. Amino acid sequence: CASSLVPSDTQYF.